This TCR beta chain was observed in a study of response to subunit inactivated influenza vaccine. Study findings and constraints: Authors suggested that a seasonal influenza vaccination recruits few new T cells each time.

As regards this clonotype: Antigen specificity is unknown.

TCRdb processed the RT-PCR reads anew with MiXCR; each CDR3 protein has one entry. The table has more than 700,000 distinct CDR3 sequences, 21% seen once; the top ten hold 10%. Germline V CDR1 and CDR2: ENHRY, SYGVKD. V lost 6 bases to trimming and J lost 4 bases, with 16 bases between them. The CDR3 sequence is 15 residues long. V gene TRBV10-3 combines with J gene TRBJ2-1; tentatively, D is TRBD2 (5 bases). The specimen was PBMCs from blood, collected around 5 days after vaccination. The sequence was obtained from a man aged 50 to 60 who received an inactivated influenza vaccine. CDR3 sequence: CAIREGARNYNEQFF. The DNA for the CDR3 is TGTGCCATCAGAGAGGGAGCCCGTAATTACAATGAGCAGTTCTTC.